A single sample is the source of the 14 T cell receptor beta chains below, sequenced in a study of Ad26.COV2.S vaccination and SARS-CoV-2 variants. Generated by immunoSEQ multiplex PCR, the TCRdb table keeps only in-frame clones and is missing some. The data contain hundreds of thousands of clones, under 95% of them singletons. Sequencing used peripheral blood, obtained after recovery from COVID-19. The receptors originated from a human donor who had recovered from COVID-19.

The J gene is TRBJ2-3, the V gene TRBV10-2, with 9 bases fitting TRBD2. The CDR3 runs 13 residues. Germline loops: CDR1 WSHSY, CDR2 SAAADI. Trimming removed 8 bases from V and 5 bases from J; junction bases left unmatched: 5. This chain's CDR3 is CASGLALGDTQYF. Written as DNA, the CDR3 is TGCGCCAGCGGACTAGCGCTTGGAGATACGCAGTATTTT.

This clone was observed once. The J gene is TRBJ2-7, the V gene TRBV6-2 or TRBV6-3; D uncertain. V gave up 0 bases and J gave up 3 bases, with 12 bases separating them. Looked up from germline, CDR1 is MNHEY and CDR2 is SVGEGT. The length of the CDR3 is 15 residues. CDR3 sequence (DNA): TGTGCCAGCAGTTACTCCGAAAGTGGTTTCTACGAGCAGTACTTC. Protein: CASSYSESGFYEQYF.

The chain uses TRBV9 and TRBJ1-1; D perhaps matches TRBD1 (5 bases). V lost 6 bases, J lost 6 bases, and 21 bases lay in between. This CDR3 comprises 15 residues. Germline-derived CDR1 and CDR2 are SGDLS and YYNGEE. The CDR3 coding sequence is TGTGCCAGCACCCTGACGGACATGAGTTCCGCTGAAGCTTTCTTT. The encoded protein is CASTLTDMSSAEAFF.

The chain uses TRBV10-1 and TRBJ1-1; D gene ambiguous. This CDR3 comprises 13 residues. V gave up 4 bases and J gave up 1 base, with 7 bases separating them. In germline, CDR1 is WNHNN, CDR2 SYGVQD (reference sequence). In DNA, the CDR3 is TGCGCCAGCAGTGTTCGGCAGAACACTGAAGCTTTCTTT. As protein: CASSVRQNTEAFF.

This rearrangement joins TRBV3-1 (or the pseudogene TRBV3-2) to TRBJ2-2, with D perhaps TRBD1 (6 bases). This CDR3 is built from 16 residues. Germline CDR1 reads LGHDT; CDR2 reads YNNKEL (reference sequence). V gave up 4 bases and J gave up 0 bases, with 12 bases separating them. CDR3 coding DNA: TGTGCCAGCAGCCTCCCCGGGACACCGAACACCGGGGAGCTGTTTTTT. Residues: CASSLPGTPNTGELFF.

The V gene is TRBV9, the J gene TRBJ1-6, with D maybe TRBD1 (6 bases). CDR1 is SGDLS, CDR2 YYNGEE, per germline. This CDR3 is built from 17 residues. V lost 7 bases, J lost 0 bases, and 17 bases lay in between. CDR3 sequence (DNA): TGTGCCAGCGGGGGGCAGGTGGGTGGCTCCTATAATTCACCCCTCCACTTT. Amino acid sequence: CASGGQVGGSYNSPLHF.

The V call is TRBV7-4, the J call TRBJ2-3, with D possibly TRBD2 on 5 matching bases. The CDR3 consists of 14 residues. V was trimmed by 3 bases and J by 6 bases, leaving 13 bases between them. Looked up from germline, CDR1 is SGHVT and CDR2 is SQSDAQ. CDR3 bases: TGTGCCAGCAGCTTTAGACGGGGAAGGGATACGCAGTATTTT. The encoded protein is CASSFRRGRDTQYF.

The V call is TRBV9, the J call TRBJ2-5, with D perhaps matching TRBD1 or TRBD2 (6 bases each). The CDR3 spans 15 residues. Trimming stripped 0 bases from V and 1 base from J, with 10 bases between. CDR1 SGDLS and CDR2 YYNGEE come from the germline V gene. This CDR3 reads CASSVGRGPQETQYF. CDR3 coding DNA: TGTGCCAGCAGCGTAGGACGGGGGCCCCAAGAGACCCAGTACTTC.

Here the CDR3 DNA reads TGTGCCAGCAGCTTAGTCGCCCTCTCCTACAATGAGCAGTTCTTC. Protein sequence: CASSLVALSYNEQFF. This chain connects TRBV11-2 to TRBJ2-1; D is undetermined. The CDR3 covers 15 residues. Trimming removed 1 base at V and 0 bases at J, with 7 bases between. CDR1 is SGHAT, CDR2 FQNNGV, per germline. The entire variable domain, with the rest obtained from reference TRBV11-2 and TRBJ2-1, is as follows: EAGVAQSPRYKIIEKRQSVAFWCNPISGHATLYWYQQILGQGPKLLIQFQNNGVVDDSQLPKDRFSAERLKGVDSTLKIQPAKLEDSAVYLCASSLVALSYNEQFFGPGTRLTVL.

The genes are TRBV20-1 and TRBJ1-2, with D uncertain. The CDR3 contains 14 residues. Germline V gives CDR1 DFQATT, CDR2 SNEGSKA (reference sequence). Trimming shortened V by 3 bases and J by 0 bases, and 11 bases separated the two germline ends. CDR3 coding DNA: TGCAGTGCTAGTGGGAGGAACGCTAACTATGGCTACACCTTC. Protein sequence: CSASGRNANYGYTF.

The chain carries TRBV9 and TRBJ1-2; TRBD1 aligns across 8 bases. The ends lost 0 bases at V and 4 bases at J; junction bases unmatched: 14. CDR3 length equals 18 residues. CDR1 and CDR2 from the germline V gene are SGDLS and YYNGEE. Here the CDR3 reads CASSVEGLGAGGLYGYTF. For the CDR3, the DNA is TGTGCCAGCAGCGTAGAAGGTCTGGGGGCAGGGGGCCTCTATGGCTACACCTTC.

The CDR3 DNA sequence: TGTGCCAGCAGCTCTCCGACGGGGAAGGCGGCCCATGGCTACACCTTC. It encodes CASSSPTGKAAHGYTF. The chain recombines TRBV5-6 with TRBJ1-2; D unclear. Germline assignment: CDR1 SGHDT and CDR2 YYEEEE. Trimming removed 3 bases at V and 6 bases at J, with 21 bases between. This CDR3 contains 16 residues. The whole variable domain, remainder taken from reference TRBV5-6 and TRBJ1-2, is DAGVTQSPTHLIKTRGQQVTLRCSPKSGHDTVSWYQQALGQGPQFIFQYYEEEERQRGNFPDRFSGHQFPNYSSELNVNALLLGDSALYLCASSSPTGKAAHGYTFGSGTRLTVV.

The chain uses TRBV19 and TRBJ2-3; no reliable D call. V shed 6 bases and J shed 5 bases, with 6 bases lying between them. The CDR3 has 11 amino acids. Germline V gene data show CDR1 as LNHDA and CDR2 as SQIVND (reference sequence). CDR3 amino acids: CASRSGDTQYF. In DNA, the CDR3 is TGTGCCAGTAGGTCGGGAGATACGCAGTATTTT.

The CDR3 DNA sequence: TGTGCCAGCAGCTTCCCCGGGACTTCGTCACCCCTCCACTTT. Translation: CASSFPGTSSPLHF. The chain uses TRBV7-2 and TRBJ1-6; weak D call: TRBD1 (5 bases). Per germline, CDR1 SGHTA and CDR2 FQGNSA. The CDR3 loop spans 14 amino acids. Trimming removed 3 bases from V and 10 bases from J, with 13 bases in between.